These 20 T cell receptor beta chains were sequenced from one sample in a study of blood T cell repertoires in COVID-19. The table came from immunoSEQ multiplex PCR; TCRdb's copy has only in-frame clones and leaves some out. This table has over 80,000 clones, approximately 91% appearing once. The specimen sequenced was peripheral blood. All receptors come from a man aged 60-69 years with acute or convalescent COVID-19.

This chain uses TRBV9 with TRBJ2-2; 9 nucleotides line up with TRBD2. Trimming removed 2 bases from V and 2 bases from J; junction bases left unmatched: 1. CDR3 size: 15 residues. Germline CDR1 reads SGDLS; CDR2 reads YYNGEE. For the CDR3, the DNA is TGTGCCAGCAGCGTGACTAGCGGTAACACCGGGGAGCTGTTTTTT. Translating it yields CASSVTSGNTGELFF.

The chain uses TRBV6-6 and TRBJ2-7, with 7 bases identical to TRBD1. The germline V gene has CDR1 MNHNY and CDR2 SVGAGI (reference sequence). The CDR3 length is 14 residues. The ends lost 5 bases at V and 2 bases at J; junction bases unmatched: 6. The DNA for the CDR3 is TGTGCCAGCAGTCCCGGACAGGCCACCTACGAGCAGTACTTC. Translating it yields CASSPGQATYEQYF.

In DNA, the CDR3 is TGTGCCAGTAGTACCGTAGCGGGAAGCTCCTACGAGCAGTACTTC. This encodes CASSTVAGSSYEQYF. The chain carries TRBV19 and TRBJ2-7; 8 bases are a match to TRBD2. Germline values: CDR1 LNHDA, CDR2 SQIVND (reference sequence). The V gene end was trimmed by 4 bases and the J gene end by 0 bases; junction bases not matched to a gene: 5. The length of the CDR3 is 15 residues.

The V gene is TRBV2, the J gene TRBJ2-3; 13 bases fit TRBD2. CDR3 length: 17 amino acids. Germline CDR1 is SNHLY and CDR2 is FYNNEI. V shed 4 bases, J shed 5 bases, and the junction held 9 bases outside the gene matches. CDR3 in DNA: TGTGCCAGCAGTGGCATCGGACTAGCGGGAGCGGTAGATACGCAGTATTTT. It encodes CASSGIGLAGAVDTQYF.

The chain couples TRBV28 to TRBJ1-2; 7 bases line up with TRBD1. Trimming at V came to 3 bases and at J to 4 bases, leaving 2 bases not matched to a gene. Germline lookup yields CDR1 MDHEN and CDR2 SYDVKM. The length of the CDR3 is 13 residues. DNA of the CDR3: TGTGCCAGCAGTTTCGGACAGGCCTATGGCTACACCTTC. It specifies CASSFGQAYGYTF.

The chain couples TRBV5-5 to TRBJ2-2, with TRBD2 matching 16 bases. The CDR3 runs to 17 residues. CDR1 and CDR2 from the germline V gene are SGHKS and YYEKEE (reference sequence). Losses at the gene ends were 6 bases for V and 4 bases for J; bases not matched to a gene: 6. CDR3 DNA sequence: TGTGCCAGCACCTCGGGACTAGCGGGAGGGGGCACCGGGGAGCTGTTTTTT. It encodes CASTSGLAGGGTGELFF. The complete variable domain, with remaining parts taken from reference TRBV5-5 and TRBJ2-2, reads DAGVTQSPTHLIKTRGQQVTLRCSPISGHKSVSWYQQVLGQGPQFIFQYYEKEERGRGNFPDRFSARQFPNYSSELNVNALLLGDSALYLCASTSGLAGGGTGELFFGEGSRLTVL.

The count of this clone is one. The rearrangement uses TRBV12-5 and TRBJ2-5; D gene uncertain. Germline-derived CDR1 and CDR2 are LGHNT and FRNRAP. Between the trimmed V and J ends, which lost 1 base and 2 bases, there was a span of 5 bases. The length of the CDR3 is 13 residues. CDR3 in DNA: TGTGCTAGTGGTTTGGACTGGCAAGAGACCCAGTACTTC. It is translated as CASGLDWQETQYF.

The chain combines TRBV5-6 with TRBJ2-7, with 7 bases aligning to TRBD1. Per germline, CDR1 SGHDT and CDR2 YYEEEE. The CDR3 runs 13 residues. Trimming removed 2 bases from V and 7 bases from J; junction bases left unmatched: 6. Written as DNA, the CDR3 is TGTGCCAGCAGCTTCGACAGGGTCGGGGAGCAGTACTTC. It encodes CASSFDRVGEQYF.

CDR3 sequence (DNA): TGTGCCAGCAGCGGACTCTATGGCTACACCTTC. Translation: CASSGLYGYTF. The J gene is TRBJ1-2, the V gene TRBV6-5; no definite D call. CDR1 is MNHEY and CDR2 is SVGAGI in the germline V gene. The CDR3 extends over 11 amino acids. The V gene lost 6 bases and the J gene lost 4 bases, with 6 bases spanning the gap.

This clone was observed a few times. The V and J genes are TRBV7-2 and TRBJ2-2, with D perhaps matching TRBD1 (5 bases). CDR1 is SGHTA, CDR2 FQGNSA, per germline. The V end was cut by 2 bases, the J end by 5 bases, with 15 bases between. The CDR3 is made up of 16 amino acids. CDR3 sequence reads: CASSLPLGPRTGELFF. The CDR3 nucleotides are TGTGCCAGCAGCTTACCCCTGGGGCCCCGGACCGGGGAGCTGTTTTTT.

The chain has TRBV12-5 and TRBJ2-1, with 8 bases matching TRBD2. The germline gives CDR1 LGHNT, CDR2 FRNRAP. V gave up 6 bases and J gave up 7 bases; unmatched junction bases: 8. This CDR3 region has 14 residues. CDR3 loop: CASGTRGGLNEQFF. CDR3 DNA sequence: TGTGCTAGTGGCACACGCGGGGGGCTTAATGAGCAGTTCTTC.

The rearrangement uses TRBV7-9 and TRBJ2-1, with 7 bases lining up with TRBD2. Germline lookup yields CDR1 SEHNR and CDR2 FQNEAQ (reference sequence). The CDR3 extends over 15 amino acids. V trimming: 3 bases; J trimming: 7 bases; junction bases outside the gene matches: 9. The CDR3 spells CASSLGLAEENEQFF. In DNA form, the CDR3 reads TGTGCCAGCAGCTTGGGTCTAGCGGAAGAAAATGAGCAGTTCTTC. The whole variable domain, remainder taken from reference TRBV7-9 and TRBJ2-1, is DTGVSQNPRHKITKRGQNVTFRCDPISEHNRLYWYRQTLGQGPEFLTYFQNEAQLEKSRLLSDRFSAERPKGSFSTLEIQRTEQGDSAMYLCASSLGLAEENEQFFGPGTRLTVL.

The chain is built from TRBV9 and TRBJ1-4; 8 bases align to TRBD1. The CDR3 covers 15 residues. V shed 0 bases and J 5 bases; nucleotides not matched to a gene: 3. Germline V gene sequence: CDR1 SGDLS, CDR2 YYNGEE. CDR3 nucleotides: TGTGCCAGCAGCGTAGCGGGACAGGAAAATGAAAAACTGTTTTTT. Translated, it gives CASSVAGQENEKLFF.

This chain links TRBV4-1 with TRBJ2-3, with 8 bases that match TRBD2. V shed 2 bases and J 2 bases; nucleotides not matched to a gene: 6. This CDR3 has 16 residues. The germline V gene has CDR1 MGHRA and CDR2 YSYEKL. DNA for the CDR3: TGCGCCAGCAGCCAACTACTAGCGGCCATCACAGATACGCAGTATTTT. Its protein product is CASSQLLAAITDTQYF.

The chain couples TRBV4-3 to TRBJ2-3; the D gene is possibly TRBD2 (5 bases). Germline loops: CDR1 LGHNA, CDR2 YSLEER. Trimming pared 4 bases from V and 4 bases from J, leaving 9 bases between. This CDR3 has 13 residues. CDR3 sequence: CASSPERADTQYF. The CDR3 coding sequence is TGCGCCAGCAGCCCGGAGAGGGCAGATACGCAGTATTTT.

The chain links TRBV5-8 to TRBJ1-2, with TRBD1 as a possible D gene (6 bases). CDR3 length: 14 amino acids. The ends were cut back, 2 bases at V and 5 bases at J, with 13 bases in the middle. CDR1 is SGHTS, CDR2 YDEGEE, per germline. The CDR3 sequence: CASSLPPGVYGYTF. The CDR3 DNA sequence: TGTGCCAGCAGCTTACCTCCAGGGGTGTATGGCTACACCTTC.

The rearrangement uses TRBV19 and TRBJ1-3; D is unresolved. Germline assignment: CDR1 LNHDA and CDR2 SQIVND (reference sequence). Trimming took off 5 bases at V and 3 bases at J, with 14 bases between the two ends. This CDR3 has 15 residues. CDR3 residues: CASSPREAVGNTIYF. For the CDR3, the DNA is TGTGCCAGTAGTCCCCGGGAGGCTGTTGGAAACACCATATATTTT.

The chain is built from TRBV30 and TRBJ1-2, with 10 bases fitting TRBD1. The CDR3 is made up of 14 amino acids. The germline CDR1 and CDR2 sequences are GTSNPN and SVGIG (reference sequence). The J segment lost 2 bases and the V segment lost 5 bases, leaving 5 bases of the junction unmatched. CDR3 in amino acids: CAWDDRGQNYGYTF. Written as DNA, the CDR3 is TGTGCCTGGGATGACAGGGGGCAAAACTATGGCTACACCTTC.

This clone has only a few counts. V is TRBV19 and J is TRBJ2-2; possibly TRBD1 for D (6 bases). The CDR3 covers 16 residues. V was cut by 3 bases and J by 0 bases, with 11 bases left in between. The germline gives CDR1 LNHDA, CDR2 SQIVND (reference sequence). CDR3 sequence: CASSINRAANTGELFF. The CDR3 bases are TGTGCCAGTAGTATCAACAGGGCAGCGAACACCGGGGAGCTGTTTTTT.

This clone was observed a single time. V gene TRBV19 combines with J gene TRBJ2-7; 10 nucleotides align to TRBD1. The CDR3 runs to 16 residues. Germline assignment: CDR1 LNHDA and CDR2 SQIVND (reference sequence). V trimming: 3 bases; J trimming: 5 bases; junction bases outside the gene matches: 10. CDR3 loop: CASSMTPGTGDNEQYF. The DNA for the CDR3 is TGTGCCAGTAGTATGACCCCCGGGACAGGGGATAACGAGCAGTACTTC.